These T cell receptor beta chains were read from a single sample in a study of blood T cell repertoires in COVID-19. TCRdb keeps only in-frame clones here, not all; method: immunoSEQ multiplex PCR. The sample shows 200,000 or so clones, roughly four fifths of them seen only once. The sequenced sample was peripheral blood. The receptors stem from a woman older than 75 with COVID-19, enrolled during active disease. CDR3s include the opening cysteine and the closing phenylalanine or tryptophan. Clone size is given for some rows only: seen once, a few or many times, or a class if the clone is expanded.

abundance: NA; v_gene: TRBV5-4; j_gene: TRBJ1-2; CDR3aa: CASSTGVADYYGYTF
abundance: NA; v_gene: TRBV28; j_gene: TRBJ1-1; CDR3aa: CASRSTGGLEAFF
abundance: NA; v_gene: TRBV6-5; j_gene: TRBJ2-7; CDR3aa: CASSATRYEQYF
abundance: NA; v_gene: TRBV4-1; j_gene: TRBJ1-1; CDR3aa: CASSSRSGLKAEAFF
abundance: once; v_gene: TRBV19; j_gene: TRBJ2-7; CDR3aa: CASSIIRTVSSYEQYF
abundance: NA; v_gene: TRBV19; j_gene: TRBJ1-1; CDR3aa: CASRTGYLNTEAFF
abundance: NA; v_gene: TRBV7-2; j_gene: TRBJ1-6; CDR3aa: CASRKHKNSPLHF
abundance: NA; v_gene: TRBV16; j_gene: TRBJ1-4; CDR3aa: CASSQSFGRYSEKLFF
abundance: NA; v_gene: TRBV6-2/TRBV6-3; j_gene: TRBJ1-5; CDR3aa: CASSYGGGGQPQHF
abundance: NA; v_gene: TRBV6-5; j_gene: TRBJ1-6; CDR3aa: CASSSWTANSPLHF
abundance: NA; v_gene: TRBV7-9; j_gene: TRBJ2-7; CDR3aa: CASSPAAGREQYF
abundance: NA; v_gene: TRBV27; j_gene: TRBJ1-2; CDR3aa: CASSLSGGIEGYGYTF
abundance: NA; v_gene: TRBV27; j_gene: TRBJ2-1; CDR3aa: CASSLRTGVNEQFF
abundance: NA; v_gene: TRBV7-9; j_gene: TRBJ1-4; CDR3aa: CASNRGNEKLFF
abundance: NA; v_gene: TRBV6-5; j_gene: TRBJ1-2; CDR3aa: CASSPWGGSSTGYTF
abundance: NA; v_gene: TRBV11-3; j_gene: TRBJ2-1; CDR3aa: CASSLFALLYNEQFF
abundance: NA; v_gene: TRBV28; j_gene: TRBJ2-2; CDR3aa: CASSLFGRTNTGELFF
abundance: NA; v_gene: TRBV11-2; j_gene: TRBJ2-1; CDR3aa: CASSKRGSGTYNEQFF
abundance: NA; v_gene: TRBV7-2; j_gene: TRBJ2-1; CDR3aa: CASSLSPSVGNEQFF
abundance: NA; v_gene: TRBV27; j_gene: TRBJ1-6; CDR3aa: CASRLQDYNSPLHF
abundance: NA; v_gene: TRBV12-3/TRBV12-4; j_gene: TRBJ2-7; CDR3aa: CASTPYREYEQYF
abundance: NA; v_gene: TRBV27; j_gene: TRBJ1-2; CDR3aa: CASSLPGTGSYGYTF
abundance: NA; v_gene: TRBV29-1; j_gene: TRBJ2-6; CDR3aa: CSVIKGTGFSGANVLTF